A single sample is the source of the 17 T cell receptor beta chains below, sequenced in a study of T cell responses to AZD1222 COVID-19 vaccine (dated by TCRdb to about 2021). Per the publication, the time point label means: baseline before first vaccination. Library generation was performed with the immunoSEQ multiplex PCR assay. Here the immuneACCESS table is served through TCRdb, limited to in-frame sequences with V and J called. Missing clones are a known gap in these copies; in checked studies unresolved V genes cover under half, and the rest lacks a known reason. The sample records over 110,000 clones, about 91% of which are singletons. Roughly 3.1% of the sample is held by the ten biggest clonotypes. The sequenced sample was peripheral blood, obtained on day 0 of AZD1222 vaccination. The receptors originated from an adult in good health.

The chain recombines TRBV9 with TRBJ2-3; 13 nucleotides line up with TRBD2. J lost 0 bases, V lost 4 bases, and 5 bases had no gene match. Germline V CDR1 and CDR2: SGDLS, YYNGEE. This CDR3 comprises 17 residues. The DNA for the CDR3 is TGTGCCAGCAGCACACTAGCGGGAGGGACTAGCACAGATACGCAGTATTTT. Its translation is CASSTLAGGTSTDTQYF.

CDR3 nucleotide sequence: TGTGCCAGCGCGGCAACCGGTTTGAATCAGCCCCAGCATTTT. Amino acids: CASAATGLNQPQHF. This rearrangement joins TRBV6-5 to TRBJ1-5; no clear D gene. The germline CDR1 and CDR2 sequences are MNHEY and SVGAGI. V gave up 8 bases and J gave up 4 bases, with 15 bases separating them. The CDR3 has 14 residues.

The count of this clone is one. The rearrangement uses TRBV15 and TRBJ1-2; weak D call: TRBD1 (6 bases). The length of the CDR3 is 14 residues. Per the germline V gene, CDR1 is LNHNV and CDR2 is YYDKDF (reference sequence). Trimming took 5 bases from V and 2 from J, leaving 12 bases between them. The CDR3, as DNA: TGTGCCACCAGCTCAGCAGGGGAAAACTATGGCTACACCTTC. This translates into CATSSAGENYGYTF.

The rearrangement links TRBV19 to TRBJ2-1, with 12 nucleotides matching TRBD2. This CDR3 has 17 amino acids. The germline CDR1 and CDR2 sequences are LNHDA and SQIVND (reference sequence). Trimming took 3 bases from V and 6 from J; bases not matched to a gene: 9. The CDR3: CASSIPLLAGGLNEQFF. DNA of the CDR3: TGTGCCAGTAGTATTCCCCTACTAGCGGGGGGTCTCAATGAGCAGTTCTTC.

The chain employs TRBV19 and TRBJ2-1; TRBD1 matches at 8 bases. The CDR3 has 16 amino acids. After removal of 0 bases from V and 6 bases from J, the junction contained 7 bases not matched to a gene. Per germline, CDR1 LNHDA and CDR2 SQIVND (reference sequence). CDR3 residues: CASSIDRGTGPNEQFF. The CDR3 nucleotides read TGTGCCAGTAGTATAGATAGGGGGACAGGACCCAATGAGCAGTTCTTC.

The chain links TRBV3-1 (or the pseudogene TRBV3-2) to TRBJ2-7, with 12 bases aligning to TRBD1. This CDR3 comprises 12 residues. Germline trimming cut 8 bases from V and 7 bases from J; bases unmatched to any gene: 3. Germline CDR1 is LGHDT and CDR2 is YNNKEL (reference sequence). In DNA form, the CDR3 reads TGTGCCAGCGGGGGACAGGGGGCTGAGCAGTACTTC. The encoded protein is CASGGQGAEQYF.

J is TRBJ2-7 and V is TRBV7-9; the match to TRBD2 covers 10 bases. The V gene's germline CDR1 is SEHNR and CDR2 FQNEAQ (reference sequence). The V gene end was trimmed by 5 bases and the J gene end by 13 bases; junction bases not matched to a gene: 11. The CDR3 is made up of 13 amino acids. CDR3 protein: CASSLAASGRGYF. The CDR3 DNA reads as TGTGCCAGCAGCCTCGCCGCTAGCGGGAGAGGTTACTTC.

V is TRBV7-8 and J is TRBJ2-1; tentatively, D is TRBD1 or TRBD2 (5 bases each). The CDR3 is 15 residues long. Trimming took off 5 bases at V and 3 bases at J, with 14 bases between the two ends. The germline gives CDR1 SGHVS, CDR2 FQNEAQ. The CDR3 loop is CASSDGAVYYNEQFF. CDR3 DNA: TGTGCCAGCAGCGACGGGGCGGTTTACTACAATGAGCAGTTCTTC.

With respect to this clone: The same CDR3 is also encoded by other DNA sequences in this sample. V gene TRBV7-2 combines with J gene TRBJ1-2; D may be TRBD1 (5 bases). The germline V gene has CDR1 SGHTA and CDR2 FQGNSA. Deletions cut 4 bases from V and 5 bases from J, with 11 bases between. This CDR3 contains 13 residues. The CDR3: CASSSGQGYGYTF. The CDR3 nucleotides read TGTGCCAGCAGCTCAGGACAAGGTTATGGCTACACCTTC. The variable domain in full, completed from reference TRBV7-2 and TRBJ1-2, reads GAGVSQSPSNKVTEKGKDVELRCDPISGHTALYWYRQSLGQGLEFLIYFQGNSAPDKSGLPSDRFSAERTGGSVSTLTIQRTQQEDSAVYLCASSSGQGYGYTFGSGTRLTVV.

V is TRBV6-6 and J is TRBJ1-5; D not certain. In germline, CDR1 is MNHNY, CDR2 SVGAGI (reference sequence). Trimming pared 8 bases from V and 0 bases from J, leaving 11 bases between. The CDR3 is 14 residues long. The chain's CDR3 is CASRGSNSNQPQHF. Written as DNA, the CDR3 is TGTGCCAGCCGCGGGTCCAATAGCAATCAGCCCCAGCATTTT.

This rearrangement joins TRBV4-2 to TRBJ1-4; D gene uncertain. V was cut by 4 bases and J by 7 bases, with 16 bases left in between. The V gene's germline CDR1 is LGHNA and CDR2 YNFKEQ. There are 15 residues in the CDR3. CDR3 residues: CASSPTPGPGEKLFF. In DNA form, the CDR3 reads TGTGCCAGCAGCCCAACACCGGGCCCCGGTGAAAAACTGTTTTTT.

V usage is TRBV5-1 and J usage is TRBJ2-7, with 9 positions matching TRBD1. V dropped 8 bases and J dropped 4; count of bases not matched to a gene: 7. The CDR3 consists of 13 residues. Per the germline V gene, CDR1 is SGHRS and CDR2 is YFSETQ. The CDR3 loop is CASSRDRAYEQYF. CDR3 nucleotide sequence: TGCGCCAGTTCCAGGGACAGGGCTTACGAGCAGTACTTC. Full variable domain (rest looked up from reference TRBV5-1 and TRBJ2-7): KAGVTQTPRYLIKTRGQQVTLSCSPISGHRSVSWYQQTPGQGLQFLFEYFSETQRNKGNFPGRFSGRQFSNSRSEMNVSTLELGDSALYLCASSRDRAYEQYFGPGTRLTVT.

The gene calls are TRBV5-6 and TRBJ2-7, with D perhaps given as TRBD1 or TRBD2 (7 bases each). CDR1 is SGHDT and CDR2 is YYEEEE in the germline V gene. V lost 3 bases, J lost 3 bases, and 13 bases lay in between. The CDR3 has 14 amino acids. CDR3: CASSYGRGGYEQYF. CDR3 in DNA: TGTGCCAGCAGCTATGGCAGGGGGGGCTACGAGCAGTACTTC.

V gene TRBV7-9 combines with J gene TRBJ1-2; D is undetermined. The CDR3 has 12 residues. Germline V gene sequence: CDR1 SEHNR, CDR2 FQNEAQ (reference sequence). V was clipped by 5 bases and J by 6 bases, with 10 bases between them. The CDR3 DNA is TGTGCCAGCAGCGCCGGGAACAATGGCTACACCTTC. Translated, it gives CASSAGNNGYTF.

This rearrangement joins TRBV4-1 to TRBJ1-1, with D uncertain. The CDR3 spans 14 residues. Trimming removed 0 bases at V and 1 base at J, with 6 bases between. Germline V gives CDR1 MGHRA, CDR2 YSYEKL. CDR3 protein: CASSQDSTNTEAFF. The CDR3 nucleotides read TGCGCCAGCAGCCAAGACTCTACGAACACTGAAGCTTTCTTT.

The chain couples TRBV6-1 to TRBJ1-1; possible D gene TRBD1, 5 bases. The V end lost 4 bases, the J end lost 2 bases, and 17 bases lay between the germline ends. The CDR3 is 16 amino acids. Germline loops: CDR1 MNHNS, CDR2 SASEGT. The CDR3 loop reads CASSGLGRGPNTEAFF. For the CDR3, the DNA is TGTGCCAGCAGTGGATTGGGTAGGGGCCCAAACACTGAAGCTTTCTTT.

This clone appeared a single time. The gene calls are TRBV7-2 and TRBJ2-2, with 7 bases fitting TRBD1. Germline CDR1 and CDR2: SGHTA and FQGNSA. The V gene end was trimmed by 7 bases and the J gene end by 6 bases; junction bases not matched to a gene: 5. CDR3 size: 13 residues. CDR3 sequence (DNA): TGTGCCAGCACTGACAGGGTCGCCGGGGAGCTGTTTTTT. This translates into CASTDRVAGELFF.